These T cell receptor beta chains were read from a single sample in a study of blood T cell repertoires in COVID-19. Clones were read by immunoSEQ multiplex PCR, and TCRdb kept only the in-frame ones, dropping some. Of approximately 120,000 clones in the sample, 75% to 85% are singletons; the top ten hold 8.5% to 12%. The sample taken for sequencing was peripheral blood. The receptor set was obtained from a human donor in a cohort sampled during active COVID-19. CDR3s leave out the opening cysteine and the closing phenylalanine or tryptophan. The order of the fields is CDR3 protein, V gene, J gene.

ASSLGQGNNSPLH	TRBV11-3	TRBJ1-6
AINAGQGGSGKTYEQY	TRBV10-3	TRBJ2-7
ASSTRTATGELF	TRBV7-9	TRBJ2-2
ASSGRGLGSYEQY	TRBV6-2/TRBV6-3	TRBJ2-7
ASSYSLIQANYGYT	TRBV6-5	TRBJ1-2
ASSYSMREVQETQY	TRBV6-2/TRBV6-3	TRBJ2-5
ASSPPPGTGRYGYT	TRBV5-4	TRBJ1-2
ASSSQGLGNQPQH	TRBV27	TRBJ1-5
ASSPTSGRRVNEQF	TRBV6-2/TRBV6-3	TRBJ2-1
ASSPQGTNTGELF	TRBV18	TRBJ2-2
ASSPSGGGANVLT	TRBV6-2/TRBV6-3	TRBJ2-6
ATKVTARDIQY	TRBV28	TRBJ2-4
ASRLRRAGYTDTQY	TRBV27	TRBJ2-3
ASSPGTGGYGGYT	TRBV6-2/TRBV6-3	TRBJ1-2
ASSLASAGINTEAF	TRBV5-4	TRBJ1-1
ASSITGQGVSPLH	TRBV19	TRBJ1-6
ASSLAGGEAF	TRBV13	TRBJ1-1
ASSGTGFQETQY	TRBV27	TRBJ2-5
ASSPNQGRSSTEAF	TRBV7-2	TRBJ1-1
ASRDPTGGYEQY	TRBV21-1	TRBJ2-7
SVGQGGPYGYT	TRBV29-1	TRBJ1-2
ASSRVRTGDYGYT	TRBV3-1/TRBV3-2	TRBJ1-2
SATVSYEQY	TRBV29-1	TRBJ2-7
ASCRSGSTDTQY	TRBV7-2	TRBJ2-3
ASSWGGGANEQF	TRBV19	TRBJ2-1
ASSLTGQPQH	TRBV12-3/TRBV12-4	TRBJ1-5
AWRRVNTEAF	TRBV30	TRBJ1-1
ASSVREDGYT	TRBV5-6	TRBJ1-2
ASSYTSGVLNEKLF	TRBV6-5	TRBJ1-4
ASRRDRATYNEQF	TRBV6-5	TRBJ2-1
ASSVTGYYSGANVLT	TRBV5-6	TRBJ2-6
ASSRGVSYEQY	TRBV6-6	TRBJ2-7
ASSLNWGLSDTQY	TRBV5-4	TRBJ2-3
ASSSKGGGSSGNTIY	TRBV7-2	TRBJ1-3
ASSRGQGNTIY	TRBV18	TRBJ1-3
ASSLVAEIANYGYT	TRBV7-2	TRBJ1-2
ASSSLTGFYEQY	TRBV6-2/TRBV6-3	TRBJ2-7
ASSEGTGHQPQH	TRBV5-6	TRBJ1-5
AWSRWTVNTEAF	TRBV30	TRBJ1-1
ASSQSLEQY	TRBV18	TRBJ2-7
ASRTGTHGNTIY	TRBV19	TRBJ1-3
ASSKVTRGGRRTDTQY	TRBV21-1	TRBJ2-3
SASLQVVAF	TRBV20-1	TRBJ1-1
SALGTTEQY	TRBV20-1	TRBJ2-7
ASSERRRLQRGAKETQY	TRBV6-1	TRBJ2-5
ASSLRTSGDNEQF	TRBV7-9	TRBJ2-1
ASSVQPDRDYGYT	TRBV9	TRBJ1-2
AWSVRGDSPLH	TRBV30	TRBJ1-6
ASSQQGNSPLH	TRBV6-2/TRBV6-3	TRBJ1-6
AAGQLINTEAF	TRBV15	TRBJ1-1
ASSLRGQASYEQY	TRBV7-8	TRBJ2-7
AVGLSYEQY	TRBV28	TRBJ2-7
ASSVDPRGNEKLF	TRBV5-6	TRBJ1-4
ASSYPGEETQY	TRBV6-5	TRBJ2-5
ASSQGTSGILPF	TRBV14	TRBJ2-1
ASSPPGMREKLF	TRBV19	TRBJ1-4
ASSLGGNTEAF	TRBV12-3/TRBV12-4	TRBJ1-1